These T cell receptor beta chains were read from a single sample in a study of CD8+ T cells in alopecia areata. Profiling relied on immunoSEQ multiplex PCR, and the TCRdb table lists in-frame clones only, not all of them. The table lists 140,000 to 150,000 clones, roughly 60% of them singletons. Sequencing used CD8+ T cells sorted from blood. These TCRs come from a human donor in good health. Each CDR3 is given with its conserved first and last residue. D genes are given only for firm matches. Expanded clones are given a class, and other clones once, few, many or no size at all.

V gene	J gene	D gene	clone size	CDR3 protein	CDR3 DNA
TRBV6-5	TRBJ2-5	.	.	CASSYSGGPYETQYF	TGTGCCAGCAGTTACTCGGGGGGACCTTACGAGACCCAGTACTTC
TRBV9	TRBJ1-1	.	few	CASSVAGLNTEAFF	TGTGCCAGCAGCGTCGCAGGGCTGAACACTGAAGCTTTCTTT
TRBV5-1	TRBJ2-7	TRBD1	few	CASSWGQIEYF	TGCGCCAGCAGCTGGGGACAGATCGAGTACTTC
TRBV11-2	TRBJ2-3	.	few	CASSLGRSTDTQYF	TGTGCCAGCAGCTTGGGAAGATCCACAGATACGCAGTATTTT
TRBV7-9	TRBJ2-6	.	few	CASSLMEVTTANVLTF	TGTGCCAGCAGCTTAATGGAGGTTACAACGGCCAACGTCCTGACTTTC
TRBV30	TRBJ1-6	TRBD1	.	CAWSPPDRGTTPLHF	TGTGCCTGGAGTCCACCAGACAGGGGCACGACACCCCTCCACTTT
TRBV18	TRBJ2-6	.	once	CASSPPGETSGANVLTF	TGTGCCAGCTCACCCCCAGGGGAGACCTCTGGGGCCAACGTCCTGACTTTC
TRBV25-1	TRBJ1-1	.	.	CASRRRTEAFF	TGTGCCAGCAGGAGACGAACTGAAGCTTTCTTT
TRBV29-1	TRBJ2-7	.	.	CSVLSTDSYYEQYF	TGCAGCGTTCTATCTACCGACAGTTACTACGAGCAGTACTTC
TRBV9	TRBJ2-2	.	few	CASSGRDGFTGELFF	TGTGCCAGCAGCGGGCGGGACGGATTCACCGGGGAGCTGTTTTTT
TRBV7-9	TRBJ2-3	TRBD1	.	CASSEYRGRTDTQYF	TGTGCCAGCAGCGAGTACAGGGGGCGAACAGATACGCAGTATTTT
TRBV5-1	TRBJ2-2	.	.	CASSLVGTGELFF	TGCGCCAGCAGCTTGGTTGGCACCGGGGAGCTGTTTTTT
TRBV29-1	TRBJ2-6	.	.	CSVETKSSGANVLTF	TGCAGCGTTGAAACCAAGAGCTCTGGGGCCAACGTCCTGACTTTC
TRBV15	TRBJ1-1	.	few	CATSREHLGGTEAFF	TGTGCCACCAGCAGAGAGCATCTCGGGGGCACTGAAGCTTTCTTT
TRBV4-2	TRBJ2-1	TRBD2	.	CASSPIGLAGYNEQFF	TGTGCCAGCAGCCCCATCGGCCTAGCGGGCTACAATGAGCAGTTCTTC
TRBV9	TRBJ1-1	.	.	CASSVGDTEAFF	TGTGCCAGCAGCGTAGGGGACACTGAAGCTTTCTTT
TRBV11-3	TRBJ2-1	.	.	CASSFGGYNEQFF	TGTGCCAGCAGCTTCGGGGGATACAATGAGCAGTTCTTC
TRBV2	TRBJ2-1	TRBD2	.	CASSELAGDVRGSNEQFF	TGTGCCAGCAGTGAGCTAGCGGGAGACGTACGAGGTAGCAATGAGCAGTTCTTC
TRBV2	TRBJ1-1	.	.	CASSESPGTEAFF	TGTGCCAGCAGTGAGAGCCCCGGCACTGAAGCTTTCTTT
TRBV4-1	TRBJ1-2	.	.	CASSQQQGSNYGYTF	TGCGCCAGCAGCCAGCAACAGGGTTCGAACTATGGCTACACCTTC
TRBV27	TRBJ2-7	.	.	CASRGFGVYEQYF	TGTGCCAGCAGAGGGTTTGGGGTTTACGAGCAGTACTTC
TRBV11-2	TRBJ2-3	.	few	CASSPGYPSHHTQYF	TGTGCCAGCAGCCCAGGGTATCCTTCACACCATACGCAGTATTTT
TRBV4-1	TRBJ2-1	.	.	CASSQGLFPDNEQFF	TGCGCCAGCAGCCAAGGATTATTTCCCGACAATGAGCAGTTCTTC
TRBV30	TRBJ1-4	TRBD1	.	CASQGVVQGAPGSGKTPIF	TGTGCCTCCCAAGGAGTTGTGCAGGGGGCGCCGGGGTCGGGAAAAACTCCCATTTTT
TRBV27	TRBJ2-2	.	.	CASSLLGPGELFF	TGTGCCAGCAGTTTACTAGGACCCGGGGAGCTGTTTTTT
TRBV25-1	TRBJ1-5	.	.	CASSEEAGPQHF	TGTGCCAGCAGTGAAGAGGCCGGGCCCCAGCATTTT